The table lists the clone carrying this TCR beta chain with a few counts. The data derive from a study of T cell changes during pregnancy in multiple sclerosis. TCRdb's copy holds only in-frame clones and misses some; the assay was immunoSEQ multiplex PCR. Among under 45,000 clones listed, roughly nine tenths were seen once. V dropped 11 bases and J dropped 5; count of bases not matched to a gene: 15. Germline CDR1 reads LNHDA; CDR2 reads SQIVND (reference sequence). This CDR3 contains 14 residues. This clonotype was obtained from a female donor with multiple sclerosis, enrolled in a pregnancy study. Sample: CD4+ T cells from peripheral blood mononuclear cells, taken in the first trimester of pregnancy. J is TRBJ2-7 and V is TRBV19, with 7 bases fitting TRBD2. The CDR3 DNA sequence: TGTGCCTCACAAAGGGAGGGCCAGGGTAACGAGCAGTACTTC. It translates to CASQREGQGNEQYF. The variable domain in full, with the rest retrieved from reference TRBV19 and TRBJ2-7, is DGGITQSPKYLFRKEGQNVTLSCEQNLNHDAMYWYRQDPGQGLRLIYYSQIVNDFQKGDIAEGYSVSREKKESFPLTVTSAQKNPTAFYLCASQREGQGNEQYFGPGTRLTVT.